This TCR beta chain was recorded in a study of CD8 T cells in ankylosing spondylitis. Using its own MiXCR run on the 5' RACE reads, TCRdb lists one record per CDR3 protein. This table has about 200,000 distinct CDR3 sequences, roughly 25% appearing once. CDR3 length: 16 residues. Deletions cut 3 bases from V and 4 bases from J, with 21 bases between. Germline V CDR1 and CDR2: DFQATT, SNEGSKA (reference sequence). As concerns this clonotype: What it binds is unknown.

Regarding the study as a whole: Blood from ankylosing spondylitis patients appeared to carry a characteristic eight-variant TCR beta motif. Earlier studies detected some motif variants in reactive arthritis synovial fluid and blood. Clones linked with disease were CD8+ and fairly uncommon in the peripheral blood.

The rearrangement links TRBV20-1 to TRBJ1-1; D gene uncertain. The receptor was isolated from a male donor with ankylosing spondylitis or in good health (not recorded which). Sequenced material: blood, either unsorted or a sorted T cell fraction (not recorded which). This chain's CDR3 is CSASRGRTMISTEAFF. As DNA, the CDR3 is TGCAGTGCTAGCCGCGGGAGAACCATGATAAGCACTGAAGCTTTCTTT.